Sequencing of this TCR beta chain was carried out in a study of response to subunit inactivated influenza vaccine. Findings of the study overall: The authors put forward the suggestion that each seasonal influenza vaccination may bring in only a limited number of new T cells.

Using its own MiXCR run on the RT-PCR reads, TCRdb lists one record per CDR3 protein. In the table there are approximately 530,000 distinct CDR3 sequences, 7.2% of which are singletons. V was pared by 0 bases and J by 3 bases, with 16 bases between. Germline values: CDR1 SGHTA, CDR2 FQGNSA. The CDR3 sequence is 17 residues long. Worth noting for this clonotype: Antigen specificity is unknown.

The chain recombines TRBV7-2 with TRBJ2-3; D may be TRBD2 (7 bases). The TCR comes from a man between 50 and 69 years old who received an inactivated influenza vaccine. Source: PBMCs from blood, taken less than 30 months after vaccination. The CDR3 DNA sequence: TGTGCCAGCAGCTTAGCCCGGGGGCCCGGGAGGACAGATACGCAGTATTTT. This translates into CASSLARGPGRTDTQYF.